This T cell receptor (beta chain) was sequenced during a study of T-cell reconstitution after alpha-beta-depleted transplantation in children. Study-level points and caveats: Expanded graft clones numbering several hundred reportedly gave rise to alpha-beta T cells about two months after transplant.

For TCRbeta, the library was prepared with unique molecular identifiers. From the PCR reads, TCRdb called clonotypes with MiXCR, one entry per CDR3 protein. This sample carries 500,000 to 750,000 distinct CDR3 sequences, 27% of them seen once, and the ten largest clones take 35% to 40%. This clonotype has only one observation. Its antigen is undetermined. Germline lookup yields CDR1 SGHRS and CDR2 YFSETQ. With 4 bases removed from V and 2 bases from J, the gap between germline ends came to 16 bases. The CDR3 loop spans 15 amino acids. The V gene is TRBV5-1, the J gene TRBJ2-7; weak D call: TRBD2 (6 bases). The sample in question was PBMCs, obtained before TCRalphabeta/CD19-depleted stem cell transplant. The TCR originated in a boy under three years old with Wiskott-Aldrich syndrome, due to receive a stem cell transplant. The CDR3 region is CASSLGGEGAYEQYF. The CDR3 coding sequence is TGCGCCAGCAGCCTGGGAGGAGAAGGGGCCTACGAGCAGTACTTC.